Below, 14 T cell receptor beta chains from the same sample are listed, as sequenced in a study of Ad26.COV2.S vaccination and SARS-CoV-2 variants. TCRdb keeps only in-frame clones here, not all; method: immunoSEQ multiplex PCR. In the table there are 450,000 to 550,000 clones, approximately 90% of which are singletons. This sample's treatment: roughly 19 received Ad26.COV2.S at low or high dose, single or two shots; about 5 received placebo; per-sample allocation not given. Sampling occurred on day 63 after the first vaccine or placebo injection. The material was peripheral blood, obtained in a trial of Ad26.COV2.S vaccine versus placebo. Source of these receptors: a person between 18 and 65 years old who received the Ad26.COV2.S COVID-19 vaccine or a placebo.

This chain links TRBV4-3 with TRBJ2-5; D not certain. Trimming took 1 base from V and 5 from J, leaving 11 bases between them. The CDR3 consists of 14 residues. Germline CDR1 LGHNA, CDR2 YSLEER. This chain's CDR3 is CASSQVVGWETQYF. DNA of the CDR3: TGCGCCAGCAGCCAAGTAGTGGGCTGGGAGACCCAGTACTTC.

The chain links TRBV7-9 to TRBJ1-5; possible D gene TRBD1, 6 bases. V was cut by 5 bases and J by 5 bases, with 10 bases left in between. The CDR3 has 13 residues. CDR1 is SEHNR, CDR2 FQNEAQ, per germline (reference sequence). DNA for the CDR3: TGTGCCAGCAGCCAATGGACAGATCAGCCCCAGCATTTT. Amino acid sequence: CASSQWTDQPQHF.

This chain joins TRBV16 and TRBJ2-1, with TRBD2 matching over 11 bases. The junction had 2 bases not matched to a gene; V was cut back by 0 bases and J by 7 bases. In germline, CDR1 is KGHSY, CDR2 FQNENV. The CDR3 runs to 15 residues. CDR3 nucleotides: TGTGCCAGCAGCCAATCGACTAGCGGGGTTAATGAGCAGTTCTTC. Protein: CASSQSTSGVNEQFF.

V gene TRBV6-6 combines with J gene TRBJ1-4; D not resolved. The CDR3 is 15 amino acids. Trimming shortened V by 5 bases and J by 4 bases, and 14 bases separated the two germline ends. Germline lookup yields CDR1 MNHNY and CDR2 SVGAGI (reference sequence). The CDR3 nucleotides read TGTGCCAGCAGTGGCATATCGGACGGTAATGAAAAACTGTTTTTT. Translation: CASSGISDGNEKLFF.

V and J are TRBV12-3 or TRBV12-4 and TRBJ2-1, with unresolved D. There are 12 residues in the CDR3. V was cut by 6 bases and J by 10 bases, with 13 bases left in between. CDR3: CASSPQAREQFF. CDR3 bases: TGTGCCAGCAGCCCCCAAGCTAGAGAGCAGTTCTTC.

The V and J genes are TRBV4-3 and TRBJ1-4, with 8 bases lining up with TRBD1. The germline V gene encodes CDR1 LGHNA and CDR2 YSLEER. CDR3 length equals 16 residues. V lost 1 base to trimming and J lost 3 bases; unmatched junction nucleotides: 4. This chain's CDR3 is CASSQAPGQANEKLFF. CDR3 DNA sequence: TGCGCCAGCAGCCAAGCCCCGGGACAGGCTAATGAAAAACTGTTTTTT.

J is TRBJ1-2 and V is TRBV7-9; D is unclear. CDR3 length: 12 amino acids. Per germline, CDR1 SEHNR and CDR2 FQNEAQ (reference sequence). V was shortened by 1 base and J by 8 bases, with 8 bases between the two germline ends. The CDR3 nucleotides are TGTGCCAGCAGCTTAGGCCCGGAGGGCTACACCTTC. Amino acid sequence: CASSLGPEGYTF. Combining the CDR3 with reference TRBV7-9 and TRBJ1-2 gives the whole variable domain DTGVSQNPRHKITKRGQNVTFRCDPISEHNRLYWYRQTLGQGPEFLTYFQNEAQLEKSRLLSDRFSAERPKGSFSTLEIQRTEQGDSAMYLCASSLGPEGYTFGSGTRLTVV.

The CDR3 DNA follows: TGTGCCAGCTCACGGGACAGGGCAAATTCACCCCTCCACTTT. Residues: CASSRDRANSPLHF. The chain recombines TRBV18 with TRBJ1-6, with 9 bases identical to TRBD1. The CDR3 covers 14 residues. The trim removed 4 bases at V and 7 bases at J, leaving 2 bases unmatched. Germline V lookup: CDR1 KGHSH, CDR2 LQKENI.

The genes are TRBV9 and TRBJ1-1; TRBD1 matches at 9 bases. Germline CDR1 reads SGDLS; CDR2 reads YYNGEE. This CDR3 region has 14 residues. V lost 3 bases to trimming and J lost 4 bases; unmatched junction nucleotides: 4. The CDR3 sequence: CASSAGGQGTEAFF. The CDR3 DNA reads TGTGCCAGCAGCGCTGGGGGACAGGGCACTGAAGCTTTCTTT.

The genes are TRBV7-2 and TRBJ2-5; D gene ambiguous. CDR1 is SGHTA, CDR2 FQGNSA, per germline. This CDR3 has 13 residues. V dropped 3 bases and J dropped 7 bases, with 12 bases sitting between them. The CDR3 DNA follows: TGTGCCAGCAGCTTCCAAGATAAGGGGACCCAGTACTTC. Residues: CASSFQDKGTQYF.

This clone was seen only a few times. The V call is TRBV27, the J call TRBJ2-7, with unresolved D. Per the germline V gene, CDR1 is MNHEY and CDR2 is SMNVEV (reference sequence). Trimming stripped 0 bases from V and 1 base from J, with 4 bases between. CDR3 size: 13 residues. Written as DNA, the CDR3 is TGTGCCAGCAGTTTATCCCTTTCCTACGAGCAGTACTTC. Translated, it gives CASSLSLSYEQYF.

The chain joins TRBV18 to TRBJ2-7; tentatively, D is TRBD1 (8 bases). Germline CDR1 is KGHSH and CDR2 is LQKENI. This CDR3 has 16 amino acids. The V end was cut by 1 base, the J end by 3 bases, with 16 bases between. The CDR3 DNA follows: TGTGCCAGCTCACCACGATTGACAGGGGAGGGCTACGAGCAGTACTTC. Translation gives CASSPRLTGEGYEQYF.

This chain links TRBV30 with TRBJ2-3; 8 bases agree with TRBD1. V lost 8 bases to trimming and J lost 3 bases; unmatched junction nucleotides: 10. This CDR3 region has 14 residues. CDR1 and CDR2 (germline): GTSNPN, SVGIG (reference sequence). The CDR3 is CAGARTGFTDTQYF. The DNA of the CDR3 is TGTGCCGGGGCTAGGACAGGGTTTACAGATACGCAGTATTTT.

The chain couples TRBV18 to TRBJ2-1; possible D gene TRBD2, 7 bases. The CDR3 consists of 15 residues. Germline V gives CDR1 KGHSH, CDR2 LQKENI. The V gene lost 6 bases and the J gene lost 3 bases, with 15 bases spanning the gap. CDR3 nucleotide sequence: TGTGCCAGCTCGGGGGGGGCTAGCGGCTACAATGAGCAGTTCTTC. Its protein is CASSGGASGYNEQFF.